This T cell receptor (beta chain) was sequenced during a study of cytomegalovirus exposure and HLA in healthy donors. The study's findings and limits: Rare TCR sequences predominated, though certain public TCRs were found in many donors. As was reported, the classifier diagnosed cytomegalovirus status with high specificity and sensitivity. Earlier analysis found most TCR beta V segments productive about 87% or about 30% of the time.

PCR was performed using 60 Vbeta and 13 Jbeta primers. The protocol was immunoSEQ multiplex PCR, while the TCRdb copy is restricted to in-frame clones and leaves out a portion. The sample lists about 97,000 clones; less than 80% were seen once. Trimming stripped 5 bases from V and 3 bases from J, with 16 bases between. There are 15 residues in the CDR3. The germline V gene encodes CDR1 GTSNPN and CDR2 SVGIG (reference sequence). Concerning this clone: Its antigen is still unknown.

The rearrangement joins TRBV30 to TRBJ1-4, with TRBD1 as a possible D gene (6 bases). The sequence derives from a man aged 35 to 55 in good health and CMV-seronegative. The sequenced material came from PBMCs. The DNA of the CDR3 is TGTGCCTGGTGCCCCCTGGGGGCTGCTAATGAAAAACTGTTTTTT. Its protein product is CAWCPLGAANEKLFF. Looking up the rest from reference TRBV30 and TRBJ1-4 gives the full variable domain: SQTIHQWPATLVQPVGSPLSLECTVEGTSNPNLYWYRQAAGRGLQLLFYSVGIGQISSEVPQNLSASRPQDRQFILSSKKLLLSDSGFYLCAWCPLGAANEKLFFGSGTQLSVL.